A selection of T cell receptor beta chains follows, all from one sample in a study of cytomegalovirus exposure and HLA in healthy donors. Profiling relied on immunoSEQ multiplex PCR, and the TCRdb table lists in-frame clones only, not all of them. In the table there are 90,000 to 120,000 clones, roughly three quarters of which are singletons. The sample was PBMCs. These receptors originate from a middle-aged woman in good health and CMV-seronegative. Both conserved end residues are part of each CDR3. The order of the fields is V gene, clone size, CDR3 protein. Where a row states a size, it is once, few, many or the class of an expanded clone; other rows omit it.

V gene: TRBV29-1
clone size: .
CDR3 protein: CSVGGTDSYEQYF

V gene: TRBV7-6
clone size: .
CDR3 protein: CASSLLGQLFNEQFF

V gene: TRBV7-2
clone size: .
CDR3 protein: CASNKFITDTQYF

V gene: TRBV27
clone size: .
CDR3 protein: CASSQYNQPQHF

V gene: TRBV27
clone size: .
CDR3 protein: CASRTSGRDNEQFF

V gene: TRBV21-1
clone size: .
CDR3 protein: CASSKRGISYEQYF

V gene: TRBV6-5
clone size: .
CDR3 protein: CASSYSEAYGYTF

V gene: TRBV7-2
clone size: .
CDR3 protein: CASSLRTSGQFF

V gene: TRBV28
clone size: .
CDR3 protein: CASRETGTNTEAFF

V gene: TRBV7-8
clone size: few
CDR3 protein: CASSPRHGIDYEQYF

V gene: TRBV14
clone size: .
CDR3 protein: CASSPGLARSSYEQYF

V gene: TRBV4-2
clone size: few
CDR3 protein: CASSQEVGVVEGGELFF

V gene: TRBV4-1
clone size: .
CDR3 protein: CASSHPRKETQYF

V gene: TRBV19
clone size: .
CDR3 protein: CAISSGTPSGELFF

V gene: TRBV4-3
clone size: .
CDR3 protein: CASSQGPPSGGNTEAFF

V gene: TRBV5-5
clone size: .
CDR3 protein: CASSLAGGEGFAHNEQFF

V gene: TRBV28
clone size: once
CDR3 protein: CASSFRVDYGYTF

V gene: TRBV7-7
clone size: few
CDR3 protein: CASSFGFQETQYF

V gene: TRBV7-2
clone size: .
CDR3 protein: CASSSSSYEQYF

V gene: TRBV5-6
clone size: few
CDR3 protein: CASSQDSYEQYF

V gene: TRBV27
clone size: .
CDR3 protein: CASSPNQETQYF

V gene: TRBV29-1
clone size: .
CDR3 protein: CSVGALDTQYF

V gene: TRBV5-1
clone size: .
CDR3 protein: CASSLALLDNEQFF

V gene: TRBV7-9
clone size: few
CDR3 protein: CASSLGDSGSREQYF

V gene: TRBV27
clone size: few
CDR3 protein: CASSPARQGSLQPQHF

V gene: TRBV5-1
clone size: .
CDR3 protein: CASSLRGNDEKLFF

V gene: TRBV25-1
clone size: few
CDR3 protein: CASSESPDTYEQYF

V gene: TRBV11-3
clone size: once
CDR3 protein: CASSLGSWRGDEQFF

V gene: TRBV4-3
clone size: .
CDR3 protein: CASSPRTRTGYTF

V gene: TRBV19
clone size: .
CDR3 protein: CASSIRRERNIQYF

V gene: TRBV7-8
clone size: .
CDR3 protein: CASRGGFEGNQPQHF

V gene: TRBV7-9
clone size: once
CDR3 protein: CASSLFGGHNGYTF

V gene: TRBV4-3
clone size: .
CDR3 protein: CASSQESHTEAFF